This T cell receptor (beta chain) originates from a study of blood T cell repertoires in COVID-19 (dated by TCRdb to 2019 to 2021). Turning to the overall study: The collaborator samples originated in the United States, Italy and Spain and spanned the acute and convalescent phases of COVID-19. Subjects who had been exposed to COVID-19, were actively infected with it, or had recovered from it provided the deeply sampled blood TCRbeta repertoires that made up the dataset. The repertoires were made available in a free public database intended to serve as a resource for research on the immune response to SARS-CoV-2. The material from the prospective study consisted of cDNA or gDNA derived from T cells, B-cell-depleted T cells, or PBMCs. The samples were drawn from the first 160 participants of the ongoing ImmuneRACE study and from about 1,200 subjects provided by 6 global collaborators. Where HLA class I and class II types were available, the types were taken from metadata supplied by the sample provider, not from assay-based typing. A de-identified subject ID, COVID-19 status, age in years and sex were almost always included in the sample metadata.

As to this clone: It lacks a known antigen. No much larger clone is present one base from it, and per-base qualities are unavailable.

The CDR3 sequence holds 16 residues, the cysteine and phenylalanine included. Only the CDR3 portion is preserved as DNA: 48 bases, with reading frame beginning at the first base. As encoded in the germline V gene (reference sequence), CDR1 is LNHDA while CDR2 is SQIVND. After removal of 1 base from V and 6 bases from J, the junction retains 5 bases not matched to a gene. One collaborating source in Seattle enrolled patients while the patients were actively infected and followed the patients over time throughout the course of disease. Collaborating institutions collected whole blood in K2EDTA tubes following their own protocols. For TCRbeta analysis, collaborators shipped samples in one of three forms: frozen whole blood, isolated PBMCs, or DNA extracted from either of those sample types. The paper as a whole reports these results and caveats: The quantity of clinical and demographic metadata differed by source and by participant and was supplied without curation.

The immunoSEQ Assay, a bias-controlled multiplex PCR, was used to amplify TCRbeta CDR3 regions from genomic DNA. The paper's processing steps were these. The number of nucleated cells in each sample was estimated by amplification of reference gene primers within the assay. To quantify the absolute abundance of each unique TCRbeta CDR3 rearrangement, sequence reads were collapsed and filtered. For each sample, productive Simpson clonality was calculated as the square root of Simpson's diversity index across productive rearrangements. TCRdb took over this immuneACCESS table, retaining in-frame rearrangements with V and J assigned. Such tables are incomplete; in checked studies, under half of the missing clones stem from an unresolved V gene, and the remainder is unexplained. Clone size and V and J calls were adopted from that table, with D and trimming inferred from the DNA. The sample includes 50,000 to 55,000 clones, with over 65% observed a single time. The top ten constitute around 10% of the sample.

Sequencing was performed on peripheral blood. This TCR came from a man older than 75 with COVID-19, enrolled during active disease. The V and J genes are TRBV19 and TRBJ2-1; TRBD2 agrees with 11 junctional bases. The sequenced DNA: TGTGCCAGTAGTATAGTAAGACTAGCGGGACCCAATGAGCAGTTCTTC. This gives the protein CASSIVRLAGPNEQFF. Supplemented by the reference TRBV19 and TRBJ2-1 proteins around the CDR3, the complete variable domain is DGGITQSPKYLFRKEGQNVTLSCEQNLNHDAMYWYRQDPGQGLRLIYYSQIVNDFQKGDIAEGYSVSREKKESFPLTVTSAQKNPTAFYLCASSIVRLAGPNEQFFGPGTRLTVL.